Listed here is a single TCR beta chain. Its antigen remains unknown. The authors ran a second PCR of 7 to 11 cycles using a sample-barcoded 5' primer and a J-beta primer mix. Each TCR beta cDNA got a 12-nucleotide random molecular identifier. MiXCR was run by TCRdb on the 5' RACE reads, yielding one entry per CDR3 protein. Of about 780,000 distinct CDR3 sequences in the sample, roughly 46% were seen once. This sample was included in a study of blood T cells in healthy people across ages. Study-level information: Template switching picked up about one barcoded beta molecule for each two T cells. Study-wide points: Possibly, changes in expanded clonotypes were confounded because donor CMV status was unknown. It was not possible, with unsorted PBMCs, to conclusively compare naive and antigen-experienced cells.

Germline V CDR1 and CDR2: SQVTM, ANQGSEA. Trimming cost V 0 bases and J 0 bases, with 14 bases left between them. The CDR3 has 16 amino acids. This receptor was obtained from a man older than 75 in good health. The J gene is TRBJ2-5, the V gene TRBV29-1, with D unclear. The sample consisted of blood. DNA for the CDR3: TGCAGCGTTGAAGAGGCCCAGGCTTGGTACCAAGAGACCCAGTACTTC. Translation: CSVEEAQAWYQETQYF. The entire variable domain, with the rest obtained from reference TRBV29-1 and TRBJ2-5, is as follows: SAVISQKPSRDICQRGTSLTIQCQVDSQVTMMFWYRQQPGQSLTLIATANQGSEATYESGFVIDKFPISRPNLTFSTLTVSNMSPEDSSIYLCSVEEAQAWYQETQYFGPGTRLLVL.